Presented here are 16 T cell receptor beta chains from one specimen sequenced in a study of shared clonotypes between healthy human individuals. Profiling relied on immunoSEQ multiplex PCR, and the TCRdb table lists in-frame clones only, not all of them. In the table there are 2,100,000 or so clones, about 94% of which are singletons. The specimen was naive CD4+ T cells sorted from blood. Subset described: CD45RA+ positively selected. These receptors all come from a young man in good health.

The table lists this clone with a few counts. The same CDR3 is also encoded by other DNA sequences in this sample. The V and J genes are TRBV19 and TRBJ1-5, with D perhaps TRBD1 (6 bases). CDR3 length: 14 amino acids. V was cut by 6 bases and J by 1 base, with 10 bases left in between. Germline V gene lookup returns CDR1 LNHDA and CDR2 SQIVND (reference sequence). The DNA of the CDR3 is TGTGCCAGTAGCCCAGGGGCGAGCAATCAGCCCCAGCATTTT. It encodes CASSPGASNQPQHF.

This chain connects TRBV19 to TRBJ1-2; no firm D call. The CDR3 runs to 16 residues. Germline V CDR1 and CDR2: LNHDA, SQIVND (reference sequence). V lost 4 bases to trimming and J lost 2 bases, with 17 bases between them. CDR3: CASSTGWTERNYGYTF. CDR3 nucleotide sequence: TGTGCCAGTAGTACTGGTTGGACGGAAAGGAACTATGGCTACACCTTC.

The chain carries TRBV30 and TRBJ1-2; D call uncertain. CDR1 and CDR2 from the germline V gene are GTSNPN and SVGIG (reference sequence). The CDR3 contains 13 residues. V was clipped by 3 bases and J by 4 bases, with 12 bases between them. Here the CDR3 DNA reads TGTGCCTGGAGGCCTAGCGGGTTCTATGGCTACACCTTC. It encodes CAWRPSGFYGYTF.

The chain employs TRBV9 and TRBJ2-1; 7 bases agree with TRBD1. Germline V CDR1 and CDR2: SGDLS, YYNGEE. This CDR3 spans 12 amino acids. V was pared by 0 bases and J by 10 bases, with 1 base of the junction left unmatched. CDR3 nucleotides: TGTGCCAGCAGCGTAGTGACAGGGGAGCAGTTCTTC. Encoded protein: CASSVVTGEQFF.

This clone was counted a few times. This rearrangement joins TRBV30 to TRBJ1-6; D is ambiguous. Germline CDR1 and CDR2: GTSNPN and SVGIG (reference sequence). There are 13 residues in the CDR3. The V end was cut by 1 base, the J end by 10 bases, with 11 bases between. CDR3 nucleotides: TGTGCCTGGAGTGATTCGGCTGGGTCACCCCTCCACTTT. Protein product: CAWSDSAGSPLHF. Filled out from reference TRBV30 and TRBJ1-6, the complete variable domain reads SQTIHQWPATLVQPVGSPLSLECTVEGTSNPNLYWYRQAAGRGLQLLFYSVGIGQISSEVPQNLSASRPQDRQFILSSKKLLLSDSGFYLCAWSDSAGSPLHFGNGTRLTVT.

The chain uses TRBV21-1 and TRBJ1-6. TRBV21-1 is termed a pseudogene. The CDR3 has 16 residues. CDR3 sequence reads: CASSKSPSDDNSPLHF. DNA for the CDR3: TGTGCCAGCAGCAAGAGCCCCAGCGACGATAATTCACCCCTCCACTTT.

The chain is built from TRBV11-2 and TRBJ2-7, with no clear D. CDR1 and CDR2 from the germline V gene are SGHAT and FQNNGV. The CDR3 consists of 14 residues. V was shortened by 1 base and J by 2 bases, with 9 bases between the two germline ends. CDR3 DNA: TGTGCCAGCAGCTTAGGAAGAGGACCCTACGAGCAGTACTTC. It yields the protein CASSLGRGPYEQYF.

V usage is TRBV5-1 and J usage is TRBJ1-1, with 8 bases that match TRBD1. This CDR3 contains 14 residues. Trimming at V came to 5 bases and at J to 5 bases, leaving 8 bases not matched to a gene. The germline gives CDR1 SGHRS, CDR2 YFSETQ. This CDR3 reads CASSPGGSLTEAFF. CDR3 coding DNA: TGCGCCAGCAGTCCAGGGGGCAGTCTGACTGAAGCTTTCTTT. The full variable domain, rest sourced from reference TRBV5-1 and TRBJ1-1, is KAGVTQTPRYLIKTRGQQVTLSCSPISGHRSVSWYQQTPGQGLQFLFEYFSETQRNKGNFPGRFSGRQFSNSRSEMNVSTLELGDSALYLCASSPGGSLTEAFFGQGTRLTVV.

With regard to this clone: Other DNA sequences in this specimen translate into the identical CDR3. The chain recombines TRBV5-1 with TRBJ1-4; D gene uncertain. Germline CDR1 SGHRS, CDR2 YFSETQ. V lost 2 bases, J lost 3 bases, and 8 bases lay in between. CDR3 length: 14 residues. The CDR3 here is CASSFRDSNEKLFF. CDR3 bases: TGCGCCAGCAGCTTCCGGGATTCTAATGAAAAACTGTTTTTT.

The chain has TRBV29-1 and TRBJ2-7, with 8 bases fitting TRBD1. The CDR3 contains 13 residues. With V trimmed by 7 bases and J by 1 base, 6 bases remained unmatched. Germline values: CDR1 SQVTM, CDR2 ANQGSEA. The CDR3 spells CSAGQGLSYEQYF. In DNA, the CDR3 is TGCAGCGCTGGACAGGGCTTGTCCTACGAGCAGTACTTC.

This chain joins TRBV6-4 and TRBJ2-7, with D perhaps given as TRBD1 or TRBD2 (6 bases each). Germline CDR1 is MRHNA and CDR2 is SNTAGT. The CDR3 extends over 16 amino acids. V was shortened by 7 bases and J by 0 bases, with 19 bases between the two germline ends. The DNA of the CDR3 is TGTGCCAGCACCCACTCAAAGGGGGGCGACTCCTACGAGCAGTACTTC. Its protein is CASTHSKGGDSYEQYF.

The chain couples TRBV7-9 to TRBJ1-4; 8 bases fit TRBD1. The CDR3 loop spans 15 amino acids. Germline V gives CDR1 SEHNR, CDR2 FQNEAQ (reference sequence). V shed 5 bases, J shed 8 bases, and the junction held 10 bases outside the gene matches. The CDR3 nucleotides are TGTGCCAGCAGCCCATCCGGGACAGGAATAGAAAAACTGTTTTTT. It translates to CASSPSGTGIEKLFF.

The chain uses TRBV4-1 and TRBJ1-2; maybe TRBD1 (5 bases). The V end lost 0 bases, the J end lost 4 bases, and 12 bases lay between the germline ends. Germline CDR1 reads MGHRA; CDR2 reads YSYEKL. CDR3 length equals 15 residues. The CDR3 region is CASSQELRAIYGYTF. CDR3 nucleotides: TGCGCCAGCAGCCAAGAGCTCAGGGCGATCTATGGCTACACCTTC.

The genes are TRBV2 and TRBJ2-5; 13 bases fit TRBD2. This CDR3 is built from 15 residues. The ends lost 7 bases at V and 5 bases at J; junction bases unmatched: 7. Germline V gives CDR1 SNHLY, CDR2 FYNNEI. In DNA, the CDR3 is TGTGCCAGCACCGCACTAGCGGGAGGGACGGAGACCCAGTACTTC. Its translation: CASTALAGGTETQYF.

The V gene is TRBV5-4, the J gene TRBJ2-3; no clear D. Trimming cost V 0 bases and J 5 bases, with 7 bases left between them. The CDR3 runs 13 residues. Germline-derived CDR1 and CDR2 are SGHNT and YYREEE (reference sequence). The CDR3: CASSLGLRDTQYF. The CDR3 DNA reads as TGTGCCAGCAGCTTGGGCTTACGAGATACGCAGTATTTT.

V gene TRBV6-4 combines with J gene TRBJ1-6, with 7 nucleotides matching TRBD1. This CDR3 is built from 16 residues. J lost 4 bases, V lost 3 bases, and 6 bases had no gene match. CDR1 is MRHNA and CDR2 is SNTAGT in the germline V gene. CDR3 bases: TGTGCCAGCAGTGAAACAGGGGCACGGTATAATTCACCCCTCCACTTT. It translates to CASSETGARYNSPLHF.